The text below deals with one T cell receptor (beta chain). Its antigen is not known. Time point specified: cycle 4 day 1 (C4D1), after five to seven weeks of nivolumab. Brentuximab vedotin exposure varied among the patients, all of whom had relapsed after autologous stem cell transplantation. The CDR3 extends over 14 amino acids. Trimming took 1 base from V and 2 from J, leaving 8 bases between them. Germline V gene lookup returns CDR1 SGHTA and CDR2 FQGNSA. The data are from a study of PD-1 blockade in classical Hodgkin lymphoma. About the study: Patients received nivolumab 3 mg/kg intravenously every 2 weeks.

Whole-study results and caveats: The baseline diversity of complete responders showed similarity to that of newly diagnosed patients. A significant rise in TCR diversity was seen by C4D1 for CD4+ cells but not for CD8+ cells. Before treatment, TCR diversity in newly diagnosed patients was reportedly lower than in healthy donors.

The table came from immunoSEQ multiplex PCR; TCRdb's copy has only in-frame clones and leaves some out. The sample lists about 47,000 clones; 60% to 80% were seen once. The chain links TRBV7-2 to TRBJ1-2; a possible D gene is TRBD1 (5 bases). Sequenced material: peripheral blood mononuclear cells (PBMCs), taken before the fourth cycle of nivolumab. This clonotype originated in a human donor with classical Hodgkin lymphoma. The CDR3 protein is CASSLGPGNYGYTF. The CDR3 DNA follows: TGTGCCAGCAGCTTAGGGCCAGGGAACTATGGCTACACCTTC.